The next 8 T cell receptor beta chains were all read from a single sample in a study of blood T cell repertoires in COVID-19. Some clones are missing from TCRdb's copy, which holds only in-frame ones; the method was immunoSEQ multiplex PCR. Here the sample spans some 80,000 clones, more than 75% being singletons. The specimen was peripheral blood. The receptors originated from an elderly man with active or convalescent COVID-19.

V usage is TRBV28 and J usage is TRBJ2-1; no clear D gene. The CDR3 loop spans 16 amino acids. Trimming pared 6 bases from V and 5 bases from J, leaving 20 bases between. CDR1 and CDR2 from the germline V gene are MDHEN and SYDVKM. CDR3 nucleotides: TGTGCCAGCAGCGCCCCCCGTTTTACACCACACAATGAGCAGTTCTTC. It is translated as CASSAPRFTPHNEQFF.

V is TRBV5-1 and J is TRBJ2-2; TRBD2 matches at 8 bases. This CDR3 spans 16 amino acids. After removal of 10 bases from V and 2 bases from J, the junction contained 13 bases not matched to a gene. Germline assignment: CDR1 SGHRS and CDR2 YFSETQ. As DNA, the CDR3 is TGCGCCCGCCGGGGGGGGCGGACGACCAACACCGGGGAGCTGTTTTTT. Protein: CARRGGRTTNTGELFF.

This rearrangement joins TRBV7-6 to TRBJ2-1, with D possibly TRBD1 on 6 matching bases. Trimming took 5 bases from V and 9 from J, leaving 8 bases between them. In germline, CDR1 is SGHVS, CDR2 FNYEAQ. The CDR3 totals 11 residues. The CDR3 is CASSGRGEQFF. The CDR3 nucleotides are TGTGCCAGCAGCGGCAGGGGTGAGCAGTTCTTC.

The gene calls are TRBV25-1 and TRBJ2-1; D remains ambiguous. This CDR3 comprises 13 residues. V lost 7 bases to trimming and J lost 6 bases, with 13 bases between them. From germline, CDR1 is MGHDK and CDR2 SYGVNS. CDR3 amino acids: CASTDLSLNEQFF. The CDR3 DNA reads TGTGCCAGCACTGATCTATCCCTCAATGAGCAGTTCTTC.

V usage is TRBV28 and J usage is TRBJ2-7; the D gene is possibly TRBD2 (5 bases). Germline assignment: CDR1 MDHEN and CDR2 SYDVKM. Trimming stripped 6 bases from V and 5 bases from J, with 17 bases between. The CDR3 length is 14 residues. This chain's CDR3 is CASSTTREVNEQYV. For the CDR3, the DNA is TGTGCCAGCAGCACAACGAGGGAAGTCAACGAGCAGTACGTC.

This chain joins TRBV5-1 and TRBJ1-2; D not certain. V shed 0 bases and J shed 5 bases, with 8 bases lying between them. Per germline, CDR1 SGHRS and CDR2 YFSETQ. The CDR3 consists of 13 residues. CDR3 region: CASSLEGGYGYTF. In DNA, the CDR3 is TGCGCCAGCAGCTTGGAAGGAGGGTATGGCTACACCTTC. Combining the CDR3 with reference TRBV5-1 and TRBJ1-2 gives the whole variable domain KAGVTQTPRYLIKTRGQQVTLSCSPISGHRSVSWYQQTPGQGLQFLFEYFSETQRNKGNFPGRFSGRQFSNSRSEMNVSTLELGDSALYLCASSLEGGYGYTFGSGTRLTVV.

For the CDR3, the DNA is TGTGCCAGCAGCGTGATATCAGGGGCGGTCAGTGAGCAGTTCTTC. This sequence encodes CASSVISGAVSEQFF. V and J are TRBV9 and TRBJ2-1; possible D gene TRBD1, 6 bases. This CDR3 is built from 15 residues. CDR1 is SGDLS and CDR2 is YYNGEE in the germline V gene. V shed 2 bases and J shed 9 bases, with 18 bases lying between them.

This chain links TRBV21-1 with TRBJ2-1; the table's D call, TRBD2, has no DNA check behind it. TRBV21-1 is described as a pseudogene. The CDR3 totals 21 residues. CDR3 in amino acids: CASSKVFTGLTAGVSYNEQFF. Here the CDR3 DNA reads TGTGCCAGCAGCAAAGTCTTTACAGGCCTAACAGCGGGAGTCTCCTACAATGAGCAGTTCTTC.